This T cell receptor (beta chain) is drawn from a study of regulatory T cells in long-lasting Graves disease. Documented time point: newly diagnosed GD, antithyroid drugs for less than 3 months. PBMCs provided the RNA from which the TCR library was made. Germline V lookup: CDR1 SGHDT, CDR2 YYEEEE. The CDR3 has 15 residues. The V end was cut by 4 bases, the J end by 3 bases, with 17 bases between. Researchers made TCR beta libraries by using iRepertoire HTBI primers and running Arm-PCR on CDR3 regions. In TCRdb, the multiplex PCR reads were re-called with MiXCR into one record per CDR3 protein. The sample lists under 700,000 distinct CDR3 sequences, 15% to 20% occurring once. This clonotype showed up many times. The sample also formed part of further work on T cells in Graves' hyperthyroidism and ophthalmopathy.

The chain links TRBV5-6 to TRBJ2-7; D is unclear. The sequence came from a woman aged 40 to 65 with Graves disease. This sample comprised peripheral blood mononuclear cells (PBMCs), obtained at new diagnosis, from a patient treated with antithyroid drugs. This chain's CDR3 is CASSPSPRSDYEQYF. CDR3 bases: TGTGCCAGCAGCCCTTCACCCAGGAGTGACTACGAGCAGTACTTC.